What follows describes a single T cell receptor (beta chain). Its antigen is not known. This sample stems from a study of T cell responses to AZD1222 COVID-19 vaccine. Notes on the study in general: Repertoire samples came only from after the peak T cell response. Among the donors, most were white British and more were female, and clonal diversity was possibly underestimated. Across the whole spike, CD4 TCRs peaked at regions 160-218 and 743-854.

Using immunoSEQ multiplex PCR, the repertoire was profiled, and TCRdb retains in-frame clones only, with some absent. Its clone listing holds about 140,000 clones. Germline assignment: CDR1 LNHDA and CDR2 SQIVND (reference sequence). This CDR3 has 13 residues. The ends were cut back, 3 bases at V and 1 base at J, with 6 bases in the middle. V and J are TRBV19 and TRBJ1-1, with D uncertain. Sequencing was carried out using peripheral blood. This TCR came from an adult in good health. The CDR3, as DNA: TGTGCCAGTAGTATCCCAGGGAACACTGAAGCTTTCTTT. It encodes CASSIPGNTEAFF.